This T cell receptor (beta chain) appears in the sequencing data of a study of blood T cell repertoires in COVID-19 (dated by TCRdb to 2020 to 2021). Broadly, across the study: Collaborator samples came from the United States, Italy and Spain and covered acute and convalescent phases of COVID-19. The prospective study material was composed of cDNA or gDNA derived from T cells, B-cell-depleted T cells, or PBMCs. Samples came from the ongoing ImmuneRACE study (first 160 participants) plus 1,254 subjects from 6 global collaborators. The dataset comprised deeply sampled blood TCRbeta repertoires from subjects exposed to, actively infected with, or recovered from COVID-19. Where available, HLA class I and class II types were taken from metadata supplied by the sample provider and were not determined by assay-based typing. Nearly every sample came with metadata listing a de-identified subject ID, COVID-19 status, age in years and sex. A freely available public database, intended as a resource for researchers studying the immune response to SARS-CoV-2, is where the repertoires were released. What the study reported, not specific to this receptor: Clinical and demographic metadata were provided uncurated, with the amount varying by source and participant.

V is reduced by 1 base and J by 2 bases, leaving a spacing of 18 bases between them. The CDR3 measures 17 amino acids from cysteine to phenylalanine. Only the CDR3 DNA stays, 51 bases, in frame from base 1. Via the germline V gene, CDR1 is SGHRS and CDR2 YFSETQ. TCRbeta CDR3 regions were amplified from genomic DNA by means of the immunoSEQ Assay, a bias-controlled multiplex PCR. Concerning the study's data processing: The number of nucleated cells in each sample was estimated from the amplification of reference gene primers within the assay. To quantify the absolute abundance of each unique TCRbeta CDR3 rearrangement, sequence reads were collapsed and filtered. For each sample, productive Simpson clonality was calculated as the square root of Simpson's diversity index across productive rearrangements. TCRdb provides this immuneACCESS table in a form limited to in-frame rearrangements. Some clones are lacking; in checked studies, under half of them reflect an unresolved V gene, and why the rest are absent is not known. From that table come the V and J calls and clone size; the DNA was used to work out D and trimming. This sample has about 270,000 clones in its table, and about 86% of those were observed once. The ten biggest clones cover less than 15% of the sample.

As concerns this clone: Its antigen specificity is not known. The sample holds no much larger clone one base away, and base qualities are not on file.

One collaborating source in Seattle enrolled patients while the patients were actively infected and followed the patients over time throughout the course of disease. Each collaborating institution followed its own protocols to collect whole blood in K2EDTA tubes. Collaborator samples were shipped for TCRbeta analysis as frozen whole blood, isolated PBMCs, or DNA extracted from either sample type. The receptor was isolated from a woman aged 25 to 45 with COVID-19, enrolled during active disease. Source material: peripheral blood. The chain is made from TRBV5-1 and TRBJ2-5; TRBD2 is a possible D gene, resting on 5 matching bases. The CDR3 protein sequence reads: CASSLSSRASWQETQYF. The DNA sequence is given as TGCGCCAGCAGCTTGTCTAGTCGGGCTAGCTGGCAAGAGACCCAGTACTTC. The variable domain in full, with residues beyond the CDR3 obtained from the reference TRBV5-1 and TRBJ2-5 genes, is KAGVTQTPRYLIKTRGQQVTLSCSPISGHRSVSWYQQTPGQGLQFLFEYFSETQRNKGNFPGRFSGRQFSNSRSEMNVSTLELGDSALYLCASSLSSRASWQETQYFGPGTRLLVL.